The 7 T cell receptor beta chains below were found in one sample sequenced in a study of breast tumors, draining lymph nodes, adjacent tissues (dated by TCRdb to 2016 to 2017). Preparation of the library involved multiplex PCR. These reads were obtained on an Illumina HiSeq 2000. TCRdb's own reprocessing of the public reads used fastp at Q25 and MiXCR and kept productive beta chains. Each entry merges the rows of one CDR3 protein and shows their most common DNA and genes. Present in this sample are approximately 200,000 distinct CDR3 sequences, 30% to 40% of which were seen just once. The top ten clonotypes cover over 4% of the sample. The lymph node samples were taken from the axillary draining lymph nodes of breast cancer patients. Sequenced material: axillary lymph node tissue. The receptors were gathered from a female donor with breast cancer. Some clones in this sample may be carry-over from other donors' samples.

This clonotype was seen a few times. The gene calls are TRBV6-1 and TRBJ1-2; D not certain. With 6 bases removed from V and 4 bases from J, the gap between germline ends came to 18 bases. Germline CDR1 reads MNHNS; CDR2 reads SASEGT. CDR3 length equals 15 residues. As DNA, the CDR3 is TGTGCCAGCAGCGACCCGGGTGGCCCAATCTATGGCTACACCTTC. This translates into CASSDPGGPIYGYTF.

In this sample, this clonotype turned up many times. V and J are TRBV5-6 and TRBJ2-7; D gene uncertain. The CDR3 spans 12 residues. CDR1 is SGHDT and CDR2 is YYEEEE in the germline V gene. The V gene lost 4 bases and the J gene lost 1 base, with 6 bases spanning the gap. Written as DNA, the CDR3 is TGTGCCAGCAGCATCGGGTCCTACGAGCAGTACTTC. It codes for CASSIGSYEQYF.

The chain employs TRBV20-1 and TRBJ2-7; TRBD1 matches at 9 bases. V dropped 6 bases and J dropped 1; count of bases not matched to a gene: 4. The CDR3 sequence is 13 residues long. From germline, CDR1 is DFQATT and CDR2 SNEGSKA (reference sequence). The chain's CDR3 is CSAPDRGSYEQYF. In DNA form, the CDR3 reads TGCAGTGCACCGGACAGGGGATCCTACGAGCAGTACTTC.

The CDR3 is CASSYSTGTSQFF. The CDR3 DNA is TGTGCCAGCAGTTACTCGACAGGGACTAGCCAGTTCTTC. V and J are TRBV6-2 or TRBV6-3 and TRBJ2-1; the match to TRBD2 covers 9 bases. With 0 bases clipped from V and 13 bases from J, the junction kept 4 bases outside the gene matches. The CDR3 extends over 13 amino acids. Germline V gene data show CDR1 as MNHEY and CDR2 as SVGEGT.

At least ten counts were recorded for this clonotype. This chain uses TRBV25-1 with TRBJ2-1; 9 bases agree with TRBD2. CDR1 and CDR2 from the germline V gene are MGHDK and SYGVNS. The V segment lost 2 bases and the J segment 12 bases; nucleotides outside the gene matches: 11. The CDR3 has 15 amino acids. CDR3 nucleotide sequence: TGTGCCAGCAGTGAACCTGGCGGGGGGGCCTTGCGGCAGTTCTTC. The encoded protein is CASSEPGGGALRQFF.

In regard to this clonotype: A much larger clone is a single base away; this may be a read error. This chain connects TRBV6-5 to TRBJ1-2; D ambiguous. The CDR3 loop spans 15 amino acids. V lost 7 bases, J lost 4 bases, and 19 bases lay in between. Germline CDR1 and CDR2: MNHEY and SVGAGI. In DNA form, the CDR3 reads TGTGCCAGCACGACCCTCGGGCGTGGCGGCTATGGCTACACCTTC. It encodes CASTTLGRGGYGYTF.

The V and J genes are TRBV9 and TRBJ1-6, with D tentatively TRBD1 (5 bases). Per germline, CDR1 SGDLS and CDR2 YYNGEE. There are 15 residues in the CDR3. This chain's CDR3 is CARGWGGTKNSPLHF. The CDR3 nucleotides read TGTGCTAGGGGTTGGGGCGGGACTAAGAATTCACCCCTCCACTTT. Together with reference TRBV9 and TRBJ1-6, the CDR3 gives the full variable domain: DSGVTQTPKHLITATGQRVTLRCSPRSGDLSVYWYQQSLDQGLQFLIQYYNGEERAKGNILERFSAQQFPDLHSELNLSSLELGDSALYFCARGWGGTKNSPLHFGNGTRLTVT.